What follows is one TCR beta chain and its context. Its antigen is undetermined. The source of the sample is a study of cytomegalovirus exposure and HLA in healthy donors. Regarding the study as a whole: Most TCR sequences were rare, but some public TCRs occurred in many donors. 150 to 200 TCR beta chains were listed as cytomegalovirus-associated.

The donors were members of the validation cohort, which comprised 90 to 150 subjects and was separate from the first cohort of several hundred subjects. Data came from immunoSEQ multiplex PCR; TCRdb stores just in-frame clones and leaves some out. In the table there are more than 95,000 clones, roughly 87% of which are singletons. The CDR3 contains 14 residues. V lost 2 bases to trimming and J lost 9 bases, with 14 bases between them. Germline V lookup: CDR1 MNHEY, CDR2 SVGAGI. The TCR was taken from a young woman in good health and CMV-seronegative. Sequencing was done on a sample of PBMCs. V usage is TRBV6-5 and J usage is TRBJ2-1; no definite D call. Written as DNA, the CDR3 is TGTGCCAGCAGTTACCCGGGTCAAGATGCTGAGCAGTTCTTC. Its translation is CASSYPGQDAEQFF.